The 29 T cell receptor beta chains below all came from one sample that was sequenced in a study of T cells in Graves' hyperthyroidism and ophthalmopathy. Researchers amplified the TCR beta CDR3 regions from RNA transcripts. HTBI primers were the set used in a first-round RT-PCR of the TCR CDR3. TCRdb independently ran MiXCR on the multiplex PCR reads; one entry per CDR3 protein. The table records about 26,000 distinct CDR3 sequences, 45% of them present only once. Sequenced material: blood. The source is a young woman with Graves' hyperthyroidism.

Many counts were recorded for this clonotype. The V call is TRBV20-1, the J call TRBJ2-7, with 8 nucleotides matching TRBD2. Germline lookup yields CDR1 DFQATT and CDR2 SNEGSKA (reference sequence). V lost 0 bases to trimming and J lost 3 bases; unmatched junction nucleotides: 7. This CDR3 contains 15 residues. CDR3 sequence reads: CSARDLTSGYYEQYF. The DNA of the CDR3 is TGCAGTGCTAGAGATCTCACTAGCGGATACTACGAGCAGTACTTC.

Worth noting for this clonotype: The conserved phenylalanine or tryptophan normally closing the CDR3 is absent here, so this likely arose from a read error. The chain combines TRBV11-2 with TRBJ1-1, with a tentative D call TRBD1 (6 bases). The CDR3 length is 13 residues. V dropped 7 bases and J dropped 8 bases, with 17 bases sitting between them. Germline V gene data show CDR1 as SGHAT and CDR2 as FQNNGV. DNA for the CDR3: TGTGCCAGCAACCCAGGGCTGGGACAAGAAGCTTTCTCT. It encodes CASNPGLGQEAFS.

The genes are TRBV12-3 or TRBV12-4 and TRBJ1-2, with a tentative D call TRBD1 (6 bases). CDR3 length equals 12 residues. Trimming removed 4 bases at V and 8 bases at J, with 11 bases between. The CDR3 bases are TGTGCCAGCAGTTCAGGGGTATACGGCTACACCTTC. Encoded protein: CASSSGVYGYTF.

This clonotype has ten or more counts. The CDR3 nucleotides read TGTGCCAGCAGCCCAGGGGGACAGGGGAACACCGGGGAGCTGTTTTTT. Translating it yields CASSPGGQGNTGELFF. The chain uses TRBV7-3 and TRBJ2-2, with 9 bases that match TRBD1. Germline V CDR1 and CDR2: SGHTA, FQGTGA. V lost 5 bases, J lost 1 base, and 5 bases stayed unmatched. The CDR3 covers 16 residues.

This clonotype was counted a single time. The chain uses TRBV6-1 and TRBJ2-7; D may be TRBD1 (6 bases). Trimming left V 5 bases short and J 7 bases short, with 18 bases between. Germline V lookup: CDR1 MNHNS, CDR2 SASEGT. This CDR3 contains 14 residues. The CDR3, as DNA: TGTGCCAGCAGTAAGGGGGTCTTCACGGGGGAGCAGTACTTC. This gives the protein CASSKGVFTGEQYF.

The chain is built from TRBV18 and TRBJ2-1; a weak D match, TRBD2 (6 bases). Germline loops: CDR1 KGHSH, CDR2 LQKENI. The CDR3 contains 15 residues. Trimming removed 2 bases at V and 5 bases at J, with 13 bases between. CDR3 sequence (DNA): TGTGCCAGCTCACCATGGCGCGGAGGGGACAATGAGCAGTTCTTC. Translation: CASSPWRGGDNEQFF.

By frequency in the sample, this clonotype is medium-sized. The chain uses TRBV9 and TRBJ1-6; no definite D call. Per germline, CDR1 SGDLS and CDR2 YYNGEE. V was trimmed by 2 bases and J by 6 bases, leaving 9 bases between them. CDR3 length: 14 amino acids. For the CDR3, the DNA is TGTGCCAGCAGCGTTTATGGGAGTAATTCACCCCTCCACTTT. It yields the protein CASSVYGSNSPLHF.

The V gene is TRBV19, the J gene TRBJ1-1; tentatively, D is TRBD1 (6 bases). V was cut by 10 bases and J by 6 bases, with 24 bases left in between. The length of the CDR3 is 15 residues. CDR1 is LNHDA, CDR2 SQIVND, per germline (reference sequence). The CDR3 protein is CATTLGRGRYAEAFF. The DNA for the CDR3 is TGTGCCACAACCCTAGGGAGGGGGAGGTATGCTGAAGCTTTCTTT.

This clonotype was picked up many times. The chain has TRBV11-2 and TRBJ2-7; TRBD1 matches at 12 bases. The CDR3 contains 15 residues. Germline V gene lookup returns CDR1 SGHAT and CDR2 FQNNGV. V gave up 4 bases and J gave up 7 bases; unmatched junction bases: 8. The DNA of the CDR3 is TGTGCCAGCAGCTGGGGGACAGGGGGCGCGGGGGAGCAGTACTTC. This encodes CASSWGTGGAGEQYF.

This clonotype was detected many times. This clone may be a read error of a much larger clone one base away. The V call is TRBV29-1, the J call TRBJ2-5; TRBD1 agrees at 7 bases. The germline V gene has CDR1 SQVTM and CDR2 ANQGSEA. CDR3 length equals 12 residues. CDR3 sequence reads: CSVGDSQGTQYF. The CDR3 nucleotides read TGCAGCGTTGGGGACAGCCAAGGGACCCAGTACTTC. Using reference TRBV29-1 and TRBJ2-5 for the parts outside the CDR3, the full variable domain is SAVISQKPSRDICQRGTSLTIQCQVDSQVTMMFWYRQQPGQSLTLIATANQGSEATYESGFVIDKFPISRPNLTFSTLTVSNMSPEDSSIYLCSVGDSQGTQYFGPGTRLLVL.

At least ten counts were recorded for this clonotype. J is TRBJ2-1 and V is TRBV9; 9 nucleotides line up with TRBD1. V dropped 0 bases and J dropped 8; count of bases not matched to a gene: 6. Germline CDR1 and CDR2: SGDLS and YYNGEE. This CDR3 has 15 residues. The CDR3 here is CASSVGGGQGDEQFF. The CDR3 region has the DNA TGTGCCAGCAGCGTAGGGGGGGGACAGGGTGATGAGCAGTTCTTC.

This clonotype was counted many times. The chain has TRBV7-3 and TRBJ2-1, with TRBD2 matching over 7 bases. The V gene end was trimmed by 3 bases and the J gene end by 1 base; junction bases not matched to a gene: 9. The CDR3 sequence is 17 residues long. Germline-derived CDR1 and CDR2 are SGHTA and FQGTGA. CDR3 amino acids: CASSLHSLAISYNEQFF. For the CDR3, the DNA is TGTGCCAGCAGCTTGCATTCACTAGCGATTTCCTACAATGAGCAGTTCTTC.

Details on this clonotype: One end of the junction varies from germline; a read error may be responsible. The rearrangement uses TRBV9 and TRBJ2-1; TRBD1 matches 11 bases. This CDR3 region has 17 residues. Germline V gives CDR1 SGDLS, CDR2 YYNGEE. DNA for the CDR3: TGCGCCAGCAGCGCAGGGACAGGGGGTACCACCTACAATGAGCAGTTCTTC. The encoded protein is CASSAGTGGTTYNEQFF.

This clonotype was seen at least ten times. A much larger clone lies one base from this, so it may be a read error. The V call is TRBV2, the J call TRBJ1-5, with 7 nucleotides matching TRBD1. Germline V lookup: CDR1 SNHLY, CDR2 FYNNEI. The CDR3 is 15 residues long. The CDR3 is CAGSGTVNRNQPQHF. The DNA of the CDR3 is TGTGCCGGCAGTGGGACAGTGAATAGGAATCAGCCCCAGCATTTT.

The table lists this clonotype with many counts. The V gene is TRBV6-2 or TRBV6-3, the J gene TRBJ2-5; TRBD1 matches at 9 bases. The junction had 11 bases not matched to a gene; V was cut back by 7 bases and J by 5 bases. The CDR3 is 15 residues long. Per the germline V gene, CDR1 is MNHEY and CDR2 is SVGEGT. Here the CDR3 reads CASNQPGQGMETQYF. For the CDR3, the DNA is TGTGCCAGCAACCAACCGGGACAGGGAATGGAGACCCAGTACTTC.

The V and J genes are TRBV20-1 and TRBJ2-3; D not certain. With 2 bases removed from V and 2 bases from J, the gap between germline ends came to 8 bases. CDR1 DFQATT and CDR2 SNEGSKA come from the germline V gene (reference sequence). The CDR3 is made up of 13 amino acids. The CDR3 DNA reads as TGCAGTGCTAGAAGGGCTACCACAGATACGCAGTATTTT. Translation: CSARRATTDTQYF.

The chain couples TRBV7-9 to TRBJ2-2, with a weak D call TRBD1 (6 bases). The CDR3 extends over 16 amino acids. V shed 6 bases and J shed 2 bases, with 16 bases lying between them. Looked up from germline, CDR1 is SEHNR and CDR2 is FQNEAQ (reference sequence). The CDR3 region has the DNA TGTGCCAGCAGTCGGGGTTGGGACACCAACACCGGGGAGCTGTTTTTT. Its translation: CASSRGWDTNTGELFF.

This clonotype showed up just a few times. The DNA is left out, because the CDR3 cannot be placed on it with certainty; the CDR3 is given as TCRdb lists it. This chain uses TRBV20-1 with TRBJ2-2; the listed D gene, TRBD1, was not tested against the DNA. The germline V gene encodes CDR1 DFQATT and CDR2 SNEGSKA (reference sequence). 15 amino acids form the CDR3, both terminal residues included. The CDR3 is CSARWGGGSGGELLF.

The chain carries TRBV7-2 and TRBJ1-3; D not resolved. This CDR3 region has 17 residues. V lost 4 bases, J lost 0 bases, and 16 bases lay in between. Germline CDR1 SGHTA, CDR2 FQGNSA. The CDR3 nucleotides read TGTGCCAGCAGCTCACTCAGGACCCGAGACTCTGGAAACACCATATATTTT. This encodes CASSSLRTRDSGNTIYF.

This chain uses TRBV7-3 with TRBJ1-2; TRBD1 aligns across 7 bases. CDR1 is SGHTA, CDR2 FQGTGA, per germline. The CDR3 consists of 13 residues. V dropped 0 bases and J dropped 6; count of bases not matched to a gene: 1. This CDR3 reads CASSLTDRDGYTF. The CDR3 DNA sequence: TGTGCCAGCAGCTTAACAGACAGGGATGGCTACACCTTC.

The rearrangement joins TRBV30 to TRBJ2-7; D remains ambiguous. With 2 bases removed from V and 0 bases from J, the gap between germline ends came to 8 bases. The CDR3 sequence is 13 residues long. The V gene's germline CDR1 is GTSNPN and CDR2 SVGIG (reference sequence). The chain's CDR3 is CAWSHGRSYEQYF. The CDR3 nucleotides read TGTGCCTGGAGTCATGGACGCTCCTACGAGCAGTACTTC.

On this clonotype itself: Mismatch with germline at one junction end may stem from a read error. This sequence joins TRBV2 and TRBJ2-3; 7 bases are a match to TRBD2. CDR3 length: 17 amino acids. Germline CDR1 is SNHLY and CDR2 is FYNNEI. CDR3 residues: CAISPGEERGGTYTKYF. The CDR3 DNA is TGTGCCATCAGCCCGGGGGAGGAGCGGGGAGGCACATATACGAAGTATTTT.

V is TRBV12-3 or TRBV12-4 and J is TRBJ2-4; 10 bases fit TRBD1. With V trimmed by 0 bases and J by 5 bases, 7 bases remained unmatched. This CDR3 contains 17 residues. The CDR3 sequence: CASSLARDRGPQNIQYF. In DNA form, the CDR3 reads TGTGCCAGCAGTTTAGCGCGAGACAGGGGGCCCCAAAACATTCAGTACTTC.

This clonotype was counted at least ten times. DNA for the CDR3: TGTGCCAGCAGACCCCAGGGAGGCGGAAATCAGCCCCAGCATTTT. Encoded protein: CASRPQGGGNQPQHF. The rearrangement links TRBV6-2 or TRBV6-3 to TRBJ1-5, with D possibly matching TRBD1 (5 bases). The CDR3 totals 15 residues. Trimming cost V 6 bases and J 4 bases, with 16 bases left between them. Germline V CDR1 and CDR2: MNHEY, SVGEGT.

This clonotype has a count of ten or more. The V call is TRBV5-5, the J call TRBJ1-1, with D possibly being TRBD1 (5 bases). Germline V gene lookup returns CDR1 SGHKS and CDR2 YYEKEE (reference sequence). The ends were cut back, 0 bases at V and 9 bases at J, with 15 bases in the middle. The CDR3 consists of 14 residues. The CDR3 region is CASSLETEGVKAFF. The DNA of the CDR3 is TGTGCCAGCAGCTTGGAGACAGAAGGTGTAAAAGCTTTCTTT.

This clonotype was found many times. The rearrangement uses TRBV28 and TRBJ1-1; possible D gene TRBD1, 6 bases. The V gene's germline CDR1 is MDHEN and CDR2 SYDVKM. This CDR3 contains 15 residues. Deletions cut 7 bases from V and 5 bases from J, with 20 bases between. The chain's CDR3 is CASTADTGRRTEAFF. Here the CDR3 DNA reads TGTGCCAGCACCGCCGACACAGGGCGTAGGACTGAAGCTTTCTTT. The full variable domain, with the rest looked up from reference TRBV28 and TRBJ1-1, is DVKVTQSSRYLVKRTGEKVFLECVQDMDHENMFWYRQDPGLGLRLIYFSYDVKMKEKGDIPEGYSVSREKKERFSLILESASTNQTSMYLCASTADTGRRTEAFFGQGTRLTVV.

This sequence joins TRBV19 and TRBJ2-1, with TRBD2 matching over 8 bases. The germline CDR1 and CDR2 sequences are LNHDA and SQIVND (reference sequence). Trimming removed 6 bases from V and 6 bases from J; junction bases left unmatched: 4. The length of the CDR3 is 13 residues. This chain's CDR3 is CASRSSGPNEQFF. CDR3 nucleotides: TGTGCCAGTAGGTCTAGCGGGCCCAATGAGCAGTTCTTC.

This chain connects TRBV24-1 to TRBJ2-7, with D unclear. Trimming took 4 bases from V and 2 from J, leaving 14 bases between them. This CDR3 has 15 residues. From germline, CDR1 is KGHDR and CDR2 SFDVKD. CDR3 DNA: TGTGCCACCAGTGACAGCAGAGAGACCACCTACGAGCAGTACTTC. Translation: CATSDSRETTYEQYF.

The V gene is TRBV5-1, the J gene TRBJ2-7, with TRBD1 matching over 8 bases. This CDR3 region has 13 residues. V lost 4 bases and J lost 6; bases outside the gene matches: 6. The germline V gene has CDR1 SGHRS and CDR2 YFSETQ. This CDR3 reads CASSAGRGLEQYF. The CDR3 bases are TGCGCCAGCAGCGCGGGCAGGGGGCTCGAGCAGTACTTC.